This TCR beta chain came from a study of radiation and T cells in renal cell carcinoma. About the research overall: Nephrectomy followed 15 Gy stereotactic body radiation by 4 weeks. Study-wide findings and caveats: Without pretreatment biopsies, baseline tumor clonotype presence was undetermined.

Sequencing used immunoSEQ multiplex PCR; TCRdb keeps in-frame clones, though not all of them. The table lists 100,000 to 150,000 clones, roughly 80% of them singletons. This sample's time point: baseline pretreatment blood. Treatment here: 15 Gy SBRT to primary tumor, nephrectomy 4 weeks later. Radiation-treated patients gave blood at baseline, week 2 and week 4. This renal cell carcinoma was of the clear cell type. Only a few counts were recorded for this clone. Its antigen is unknown. Looked up from germline, CDR1 is LNHDA and CDR2 is SQIVND (reference sequence). Germline trimming cut 0 bases from V and 4 bases from J; bases unmatched to any gene: 9. CDR3 length: 17 amino acids.

This clonotype originated in a woman aged 60-75 years with renal cell carcinoma. The sample consisted of blood, taken from a patient whose treatment included radiotherapy and nephrectomy. This chain joins TRBV19 and TRBJ1-2, with 9 bases matching TRBD1. Written as DNA, the CDR3 is TGTGCCAGTAGTATAGACCGGGACAGGGCTCGGGCCTATGGCTACACCTTC. Residues: CASSIDRDRARAYGYTF.